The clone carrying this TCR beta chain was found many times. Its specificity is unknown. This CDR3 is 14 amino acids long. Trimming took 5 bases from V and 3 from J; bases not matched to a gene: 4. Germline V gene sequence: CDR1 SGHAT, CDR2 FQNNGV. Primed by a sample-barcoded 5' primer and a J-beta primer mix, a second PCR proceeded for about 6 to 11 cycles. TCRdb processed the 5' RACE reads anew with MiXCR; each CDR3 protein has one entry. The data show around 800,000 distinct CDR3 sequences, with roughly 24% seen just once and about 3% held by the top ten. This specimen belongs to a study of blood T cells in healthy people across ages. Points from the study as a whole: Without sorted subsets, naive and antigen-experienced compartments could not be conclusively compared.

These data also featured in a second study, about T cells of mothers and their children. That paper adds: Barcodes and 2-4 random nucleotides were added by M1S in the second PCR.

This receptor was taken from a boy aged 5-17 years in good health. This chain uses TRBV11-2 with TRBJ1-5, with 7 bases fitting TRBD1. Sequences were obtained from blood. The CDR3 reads CASSPDRVNQPQHF. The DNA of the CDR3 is TGTGCCAGCAGCCCCGACAGGGTCAATCAGCCCCAGCATTTT.